This note documents a single TCR beta chain sequence. The sample originates from a study of blood T cell repertoires in COVID-19. TCRdb's table, derived via immunoSEQ multiplex PCR, lists solely in-frame clones and lacks some. This table holds about 170,000 clones, 70% to 90% found once. Germline V CDR1 and CDR2: LNHDA, SQIVND (reference sequence). Losses at the gene ends were 3 bases for V and 2 bases for J; bases not matched to a gene: 2. This CDR3 is built from 14 residues. The receptor's source is a man aged 40-49 years who had recovered from COVID-19. The sample was peripheral blood. The chain has TRBV19 and TRBJ1-2; 8 positions agree with TRBD1. The CDR3 here is CASSMRQGNYGYTF. The CDR3 bases are TGTGCCAGTAGTATGCGACAGGGGAACTATGGCTACACCTTC.